The T cell receptor (beta chain) described here comes from a study of identical twins. Via MiXCR, TCRdb re-called the 5' RACE reads, giving one row per CDR3 protein. This table holds about 280,000 distinct CDR3 sequences, less than 9% found once. This clonotype showed up just a few times. Trimming shortened V by 5 bases and J by 3 bases, and 5 bases separated the two germline ends. Germline CDR1 and CDR2: SNHLY and FYNNEI. The CDR3 is made up of 11 amino acids. These records were also assigned to another study, of yellow fever vaccine responses in identical twins. Turning to that study: Among the twins, the vaccine T cell response reportedly seemed partly convergent and partly personalized.

The sequence came from a woman aged 18-30 years in good health. The sequenced sample was memory (CD45RO+) T cells sorted from blood. The rearrangement joins TRBV2 to TRBJ2-7; the D is unclear. For the CDR3, the DNA is TGTGCCAGCAGTCAAGTCTACGAGCAGTACGTC. Protein product: CASSQVYEQYV.